The clone carrying this T cell receptor beta chain was picked up one time. Its specificity is not known. This sample is part of a study of shared clonotypes between healthy human individuals. Whole-study results and caveats: Non-shared clonotypes had lower generation probabilities than those shared by all four donors.

Naive CD8 isolation took CD45RO-negative cells positively selected for CCR7 and excluded terminally differentiated effector memory CD45RA+ cells. The CDR3 is 15 amino acids. Germline V gives CDR1 SGHDN, CDR2 FVKESK. Deletions cut 4 bases from V and 3 bases from J, with 16 bases between. The DNA input per sorted-subset replicate PCR was 200 ng, corresponding to some 27,000 T cell genomes. Using immunoSEQ multiplex PCR, the repertoire was profiled, and TCRdb retains in-frame clones only, with some absent. The sample contains hundreds of thousands of clones, approximately 95% of which appear only once. This sequence originates from a woman aged 30 to 39 in good health. The source material was naive CD8+ T cells sorted from blood. The chain recombines TRBV14 with TRBJ2-7; the D gene is possibly TRBD2 (6 bases). The CDR3 DNA sequence: TGTGCCAGCAGCCCAGGGAGTAGCGGTAACTACGAGCAGTACTTC. Translation: CASSPGSSGNYEQYF.